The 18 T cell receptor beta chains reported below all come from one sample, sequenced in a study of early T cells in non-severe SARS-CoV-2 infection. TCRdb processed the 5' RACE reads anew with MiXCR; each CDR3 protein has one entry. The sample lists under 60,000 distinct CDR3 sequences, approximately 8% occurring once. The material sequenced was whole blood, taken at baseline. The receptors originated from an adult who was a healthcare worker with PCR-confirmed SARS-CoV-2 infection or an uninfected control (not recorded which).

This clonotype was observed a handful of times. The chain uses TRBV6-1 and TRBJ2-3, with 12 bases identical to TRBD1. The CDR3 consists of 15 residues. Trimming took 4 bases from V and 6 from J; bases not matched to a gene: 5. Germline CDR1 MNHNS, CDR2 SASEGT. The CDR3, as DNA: TGTGCCAGCAGTGCCGGGACAGGGGGCTGGGATACGCAGTATTTT. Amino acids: CASSAGTGGWDTQYF.

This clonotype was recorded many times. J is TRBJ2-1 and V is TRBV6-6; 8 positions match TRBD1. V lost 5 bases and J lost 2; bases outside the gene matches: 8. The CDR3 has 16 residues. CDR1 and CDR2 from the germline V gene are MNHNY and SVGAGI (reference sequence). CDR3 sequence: CASSPYRQGTYNEQFF. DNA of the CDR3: TGTGCCAGCAGTCCCTACCGACAGGGGACCTACAATGAGCAGTTCTTC.

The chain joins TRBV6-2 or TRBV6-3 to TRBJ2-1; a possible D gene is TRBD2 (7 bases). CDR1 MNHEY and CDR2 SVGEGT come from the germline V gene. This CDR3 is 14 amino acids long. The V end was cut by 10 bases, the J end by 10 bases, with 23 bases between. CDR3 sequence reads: CATGGQGRPGEQFF. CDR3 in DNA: TGTGCCACCGGGGGGCAGGGGCGACCTGGGGAGCAGTTCTTC.

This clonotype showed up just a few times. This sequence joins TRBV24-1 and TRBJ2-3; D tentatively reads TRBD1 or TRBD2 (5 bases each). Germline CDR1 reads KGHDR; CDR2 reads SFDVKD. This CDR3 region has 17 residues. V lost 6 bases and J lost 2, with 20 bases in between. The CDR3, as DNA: TGTGCCACCAGTCCCGGGCGGCGGGTAGGGGACACAGATACGCAGTATTTT. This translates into CATSPGRRVGDTDTQYF.

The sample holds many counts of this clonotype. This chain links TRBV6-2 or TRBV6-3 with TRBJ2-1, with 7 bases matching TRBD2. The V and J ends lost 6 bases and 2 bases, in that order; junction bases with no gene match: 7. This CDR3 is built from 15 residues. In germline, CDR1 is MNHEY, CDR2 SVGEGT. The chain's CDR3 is CASRAGAHPYNEQFF. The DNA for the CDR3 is TGTGCCAGCAGGGCGGGAGCTCATCCCTACAATGAGCAGTTCTTC.

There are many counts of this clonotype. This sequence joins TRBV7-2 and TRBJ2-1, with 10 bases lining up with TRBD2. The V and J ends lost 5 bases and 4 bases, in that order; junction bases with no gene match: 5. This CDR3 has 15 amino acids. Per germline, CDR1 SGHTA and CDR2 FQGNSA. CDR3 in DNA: TGTGCCAGCAGCCCGACTAGCGGGTTTTACAATGAGCAGTTCTTC. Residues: CASSPTSGFYNEQFF.

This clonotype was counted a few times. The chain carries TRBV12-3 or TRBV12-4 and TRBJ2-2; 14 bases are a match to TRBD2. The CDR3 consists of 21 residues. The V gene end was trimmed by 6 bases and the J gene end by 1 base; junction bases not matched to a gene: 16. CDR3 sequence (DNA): TGTGCCAGCAGCCCCGAAAATCGACTAGCGGGAGGGCCTCAGAACACCGGGGAGCTGTTTTTT. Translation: CASSPENRLAGGPQNTGELFF.

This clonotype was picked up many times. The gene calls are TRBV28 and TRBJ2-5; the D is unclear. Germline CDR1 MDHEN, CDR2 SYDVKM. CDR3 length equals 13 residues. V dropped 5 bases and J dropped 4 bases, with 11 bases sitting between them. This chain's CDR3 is CASSTPARETQYF. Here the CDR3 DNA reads TGTGCCAGCAGTACGCCAGCCCGAGAGACCCAGTACTTC. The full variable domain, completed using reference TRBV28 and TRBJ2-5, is DVKVTQSSRYLVKRTGEKVFLECVQDMDHENMFWYRQDPGLGLRLIYFSYDVKMKEKGDIPEGYSVSREKKERFSLILESASTNQTSMYLCASSTPARETQYFGPGTRLLVL.

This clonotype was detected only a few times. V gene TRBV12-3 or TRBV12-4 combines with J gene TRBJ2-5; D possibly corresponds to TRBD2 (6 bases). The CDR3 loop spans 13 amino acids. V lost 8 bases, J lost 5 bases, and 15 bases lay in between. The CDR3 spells CASSRGREETQYF. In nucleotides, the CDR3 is TGTGCCAGCTCCCGGGGCCGGGAGGAGACCCAGTACTTC.

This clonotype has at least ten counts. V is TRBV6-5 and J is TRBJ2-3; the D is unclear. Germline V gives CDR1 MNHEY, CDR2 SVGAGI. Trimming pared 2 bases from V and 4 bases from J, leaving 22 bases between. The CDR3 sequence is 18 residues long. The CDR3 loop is CASSYQFPRRTPADTQYF. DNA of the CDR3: TGTGCCAGCAGTTACCAGTTCCCTCGGCGGACCCCTGCAGATACGCAGTATTTT.

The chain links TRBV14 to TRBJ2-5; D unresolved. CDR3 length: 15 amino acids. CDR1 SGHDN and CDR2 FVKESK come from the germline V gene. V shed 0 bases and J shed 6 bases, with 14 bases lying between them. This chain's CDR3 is CASSQEPSEKKTQYF. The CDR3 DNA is TGTGCCAGCAGCCAAGAACCCTCGGAGAAGAAGACCCAGTACTTC.

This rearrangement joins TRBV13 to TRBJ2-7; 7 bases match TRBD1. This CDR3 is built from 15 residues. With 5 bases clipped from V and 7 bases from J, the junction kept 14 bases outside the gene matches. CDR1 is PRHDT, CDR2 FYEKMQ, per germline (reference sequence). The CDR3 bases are TGTGCCAGCAGCCGCGACAGGGTCTCGGGCAGGGAGCAGTACTTC. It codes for CASSRDRVSGREQYF.

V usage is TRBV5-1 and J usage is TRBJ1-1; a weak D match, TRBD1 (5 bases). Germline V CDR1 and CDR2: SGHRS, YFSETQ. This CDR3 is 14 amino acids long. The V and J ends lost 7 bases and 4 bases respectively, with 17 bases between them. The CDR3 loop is CASRSTAGGTEAFF. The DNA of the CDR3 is TGCGCCAGCCGTTCTACCGCGGGGGGCACTGAAGCTTTCTTT.

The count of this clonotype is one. DNA for the CDR3: TGTGCCAGCAGCTTAAATATGGGGCTAGCGCTTGAGCAGTTCTTC. Its translation is CASSLNMGLALEQFF. V and J are TRBV11-2 and TRBJ2-1, with D possibly TRBD2 on 6 matching bases. V dropped 2 bases and J dropped 9 bases, with 17 bases sitting between them. CDR3 length: 15 residues. Germline lookup yields CDR1 SGHAT and CDR2 FQNNGV.

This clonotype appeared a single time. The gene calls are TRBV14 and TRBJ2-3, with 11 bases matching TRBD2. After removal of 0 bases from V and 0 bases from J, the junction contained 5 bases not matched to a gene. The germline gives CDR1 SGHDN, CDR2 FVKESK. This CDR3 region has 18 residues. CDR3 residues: CASSQDELAGGSTDTQYF. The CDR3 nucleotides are TGTGCCAGCAGCCAAGATGAGCTAGCGGGGGGTAGCACAGATACGCAGTATTTT.

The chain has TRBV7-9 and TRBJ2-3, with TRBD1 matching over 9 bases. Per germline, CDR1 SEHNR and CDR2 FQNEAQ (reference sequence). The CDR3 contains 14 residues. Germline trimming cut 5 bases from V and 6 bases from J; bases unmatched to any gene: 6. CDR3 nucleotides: TGTGCCAGCAGCATAACAGGGGGCGTGGATACGCAGTATTTT. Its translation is CASSITGGVDTQYF.

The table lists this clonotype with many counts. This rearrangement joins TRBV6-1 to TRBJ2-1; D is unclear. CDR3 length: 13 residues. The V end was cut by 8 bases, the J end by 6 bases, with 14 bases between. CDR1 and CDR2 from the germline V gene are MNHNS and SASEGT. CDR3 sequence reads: CASPKDSINEQFF. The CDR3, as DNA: TGTGCCAGCCCCAAGGATAGTATCAATGAGCAGTTCTTC.

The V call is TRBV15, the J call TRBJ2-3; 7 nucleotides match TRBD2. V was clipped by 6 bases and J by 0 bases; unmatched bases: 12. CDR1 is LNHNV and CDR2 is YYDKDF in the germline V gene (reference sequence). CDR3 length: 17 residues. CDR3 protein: CATSHSERGFSTDTQYF. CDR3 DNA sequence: TGTGCCACCAGTCATTCCGAGCGGGGCTTTAGCACAGATACGCAGTATTTT.